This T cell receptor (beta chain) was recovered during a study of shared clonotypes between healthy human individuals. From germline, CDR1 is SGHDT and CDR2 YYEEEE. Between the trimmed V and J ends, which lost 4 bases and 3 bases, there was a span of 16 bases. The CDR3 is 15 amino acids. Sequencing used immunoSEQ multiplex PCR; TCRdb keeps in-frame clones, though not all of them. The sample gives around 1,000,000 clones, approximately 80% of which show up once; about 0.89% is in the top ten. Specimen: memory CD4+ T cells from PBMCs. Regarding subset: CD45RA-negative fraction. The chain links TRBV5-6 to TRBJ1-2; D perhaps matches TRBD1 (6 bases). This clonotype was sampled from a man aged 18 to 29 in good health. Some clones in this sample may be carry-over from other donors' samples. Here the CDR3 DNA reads TGTGCCAGCAGCAGGGGGGCAGGGGATGACTATGGCTACACCTTC. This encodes CASSRGAGDDYGYTF.